This TCR beta chain was sequenced during a study of molecular identifiers for immune sequencing clone quantification. From the PCR reads, TCRdb called clonotypes with MiXCR, one entry per CDR3 protein. This table holds more than 550,000 distinct CDR3 sequences, approximately 24% found once. The germline gives CDR1 LGHNT, CDR2 FRNRAP. This CDR3 has 15 residues. V was cut by 0 bases and J by 2 bases, with 10 bases left in between. This clonotype was picked up a small number of times. The chain recombines TRBV12-5 with TRBJ2-5; D possibly corresponds to TRBD2 (5 bases). The sequencing sample was made of naive CD8+ T cells from blood, with Jurkat cell RNA spiked in. Subset defined: FACS-sorted CD8+CD4-CCR7+CD45RA+ naive T cells. This clonotype was obtained from a human donor in good health. Some libraries in this study had Jurkat cell RNA spiked in. CDR3 sequence: CASGLVVSGQETQYF. In DNA, the CDR3 is TGTGCTAGTGGTTTGGTGGTTTCGGGGCAAGAGACCCAGTACTTC.